This entry lists 27 T cell receptor beta chains sequenced from one sample in a study of OX40 agonist ivuxolimab in advanced cancers. The assay was immunoSEQ multiplex PCR, and TCRdb's table has in-frame clones only and misses some. The sample records 70,000 to 95,000 clones, roughly 87% being singletons. This sample comprised CD4+ or CD8+ T cells sorted from blood, obtained in a trial of the OX40 agonist ivuxolimab. These receptors were collected from an adult with an advanced solid tumor such as melanoma, head and neck, liver or kidney cancer.

The CDR3 sequence: CASSVGSGRLGNEQFF. In DNA, the CDR3 is TGTGCCAGCAGCGTGGGTAGCGGCAGGTTAGGGAATGAGCAGTTCTTC. The rearrangement uses TRBV9 and TRBJ2-1, with D maybe TRBD2 (6 bases). The CDR3 covers 16 residues. Germline CDR1 reads SGDLS; CDR2 reads YYNGEE. The V end was cut by 2 bases, the J end by 7 bases, with 19 bases between.

A few counts support this clone. The V call is TRBV9, the J call TRBJ2-5; 13 positions match TRBD2. After removal of 3 bases from V and 2 bases from J, the junction contained 7 bases not matched to a gene. CDR3 length: 17 amino acids. CDR1 and CDR2 from the germline V gene are SGDLS and YYNGEE. The CDR3 nucleotides are TGTGCCAGCAGCGATGGACTAGCGGGAGTCCCGCAAGAGACCCAGTACTTC. This encodes CASSDGLAGVPQETQYF.

This chain uses TRBV7-3 with TRBJ2-1; 7 nucleotides agree with TRBD1. V lost 5 bases to trimming and J lost 9 bases; unmatched junction nucleotides: 16. This CDR3 is built from 16 residues. The germline V gene has CDR1 SGHTA and CDR2 FQGTGA. This chain's CDR3 is CASSTQGVIVGSEQFF. The CDR3 DNA sequence: TGTGCCAGCAGCACCCAGGGGGTTATAGTGGGAAGTGAGCAGTTCTTC.

This clone is a singleton in its sample. The chain has TRBV7-2 and TRBJ2-3; 9 nucleotides agree with TRBD2. Trimming took 5 bases from V and 2 from J; bases not matched to a gene: 11. Germline CDR1 and CDR2: SGHTA and FQGNSA. CDR3 size: 17 residues. This chain's CDR3 is CASSPGGSGRFTDTQYF. The CDR3 DNA sequence: TGTGCCAGCAGCCCAGGGGGGAGCGGGAGGTTCACAGATACGCAGTATTTT.

The chain couples TRBV5-1 to TRBJ1-5; 9 bases align to TRBD1. Germline V gives CDR1 SGHRS, CDR2 YFSETQ. This CDR3 is 14 amino acids long. J lost 8 bases, V lost 0 bases, and 3 bases had no gene match. CDR3 loop: CASSLEQGAKPQHF. The CDR3 DNA is TGCGCCAGCAGCTTGGAACAGGGGGCGAAGCCCCAGCATTTT.

The chain employs TRBV10-3 and TRBJ1-5; D remains ambiguous. V was pared by 10 bases and J by 5 bases, with 15 bases between. Germline V gene sequence: CDR1 ENHRY, CDR2 SYGVKD. The CDR3 length is 13 residues. For the CDR3, the DNA is TGTGCCACCCGACACGGCGGGGATCAGCCCCAGCATTTT. This codes for CATRHGGDQPQHF.

V is TRBV4-2 and J is TRBJ2-7; 10 nucleotides line up with TRBD1. Trimming removed 1 base from V and 1 base from J; junction bases left unmatched: 4. The germline CDR1 and CDR2 sequences are LGHNA and YNFKEQ. The CDR3 sequence is 16 residues long. This chain's CDR3 is CASSQADRGTSYEQYF. The CDR3 DNA reads as TGTGCCAGCAGCCAAGCGGACAGGGGGACTTCCTACGAGCAGTACTTC.

This clone was detected only once. The chain uses TRBV6-5 and TRBJ2-6; D gene ambiguous. This CDR3 spans 16 amino acids. Germline values: CDR1 MNHEY, CDR2 SVGAGI. Trimming cost V 2 bases and J 2 bases, with 10 bases left between them. In DNA, the CDR3 is TGTGCCAGCAGTTACGAGCCGGGTGCTGGGGCCAACGTCCTGACTTTC. Residues: CASSYEPGAGANVLTF.

This clone was observed once. The chain couples TRBV27 to TRBJ2-2, with unresolved D. V dropped 3 bases and J dropped 4 bases, with 9 bases sitting between them. The CDR3 has 14 amino acids. The V gene's germline CDR1 is MNHEY and CDR2 SMNVEV (reference sequence). The CDR3 nucleotides read TGTGCCAGCAGTTTCTATTCGGGCACCGGGGAGCTGTTTTTT. Protein product: CASSFYSGTGELFF.

The chain uses TRBV6-5 and TRBJ2-4; D gene unclear. V shed 0 bases and J shed 3 bases, with 9 bases lying between them. The CDR3 runs to 15 residues. Germline CDR1 is MNHEY and CDR2 is SVGAGI. Here the CDR3 reads CASSYSGSGKNIQYF. CDR3 DNA sequence: TGTGCCAGCAGTTACTCAGGGTCTGGCAAAAACATTCAGTACTTC.

This clone appeared a single time. Other DNA sequences in this specimen translate into the identical CDR3. The rearrangement links TRBV2 to TRBJ2-7, with 8 bases identical to TRBD1. The CDR3 extends over 15 amino acids. Germline values: CDR1 SNHLY, CDR2 FYNNEI. The V gene end was trimmed by 6 bases and the J gene end by 1 base; junction bases not matched to a gene: 8. CDR3 region: CASSADRGSSYEQYF. The CDR3 DNA follows: TGTGCCAGCAGCGCCGACAGGGGTTCGTCCTACGAGCAGTACTTC.

The rearrangement links TRBV7-3 to TRBJ2-7; TRBD1 agrees at 10 bases. Trimming removed 1 base from V and 0 bases from J; junction bases left unmatched: 6. This CDR3 comprises 17 residues. Germline V CDR1 and CDR2: SGHTA, FQGTGA. CDR3 sequence: CASSLRGGQGSSYEQYF. The CDR3, as DNA: TGTGCCAGCAGCTTAAGAGGGGGACAGGGGTCCTCCTACGAGCAGTACTTC. Combining the CDR3 with reference TRBV7-3 and TRBJ2-7 gives the whole variable domain GAGVSQTPSNKVTEKGKYVELRCDPISGHTALYWYRQSLGQGPEFLIYFQGTGAADDSGLPNDRFFAVRPEGSVSTLKIQRTERGDSAVYLCASSLRGGQGSSYEQYFGPGTRLTVT.

The gene calls are TRBV7-6 and TRBJ2-2, with a tentative D call TRBD2 (6 bases). Germline values: CDR1 SGHVS, CDR2 FNYEAQ. The germline V and J ends were trimmed by 1 base and 0 bases, with 12 bases remaining between them. This CDR3 has 17 amino acids. In DNA form, the CDR3 reads TGTGCCAGCAGCTTAGGCCCGGGGGTCACGAACACCGGGGAGCTGTTTTTT. Protein: CASSLGPGVTNTGELFF.

This chain links TRBV5-4 with TRBJ2-7; 10 positions match TRBD1. The CDR3 covers 15 residues. With V trimmed by 3 bases and J by 7 bases, 10 bases remained unmatched. Germline V gene lookup returns CDR1 SGHNT and CDR2 YYREEE (reference sequence). CDR3 nucleotide sequence: TGTGCCAGCAGCTCGACAGGGGGCGGTGGTGTTGAGCAGTACTTC. It encodes CASSSTGGGGVEQYF.

The rearrangement links TRBV7-2 to TRBJ2-7; D may be TRBD2 (6 bases). Germline values: CDR1 SGHTA, CDR2 FQGNSA. The CDR3 length is 13 residues. The ends were cut back, 2 bases at V and 4 bases at J, with 9 bases in the middle. The CDR3, as DNA: TGTGCCAGCAGCTTACGGGGGAGGTACGAGCAGTACTTC. This sequence encodes CASSLRGRYEQYF.

The gene calls are TRBV7-2 and TRBJ2-7, with unresolved D. In germline, CDR1 is SGHTA, CDR2 FQGNSA. The CDR3 sequence is 15 residues long. V was pared by 4 bases and J by 3 bases, with 16 bases between. The chain's CDR3 is CASSWESEPHYEQYF. CDR3 nucleotide sequence: TGTGCCAGCAGCTGGGAATCGGAGCCGCACTACGAGCAGTACTTC. Combining the CDR3 with reference TRBV7-2 and TRBJ2-7 gives the whole variable domain GAGVSQSPSNKVTEKGKDVELRCDPISGHTALYWYRQSLGQGLEFLIYFQGNSAPDKSGLPSDRFSAERTGGSVSTLTIQRTQQEDSAVYLCASSWESEPHYEQYFGPGTRLTVT.

J is TRBJ2-1 and V is TRBV19, with a tentative D call TRBD1 (5 bases). Germline values: CDR1 LNHDA, CDR2 SQIVND (reference sequence). The CDR3 has 16 residues. V was cut by 8 bases and J by 4 bases, with 21 bases left in between. The CDR3: CASSLLRVSLYNEQFF. The CDR3 coding sequence is TGTGCCAGTTCCCTGCTCAGGGTATCCCTTTACAATGAGCAGTTCTTC.

Only a few counts were recorded for this clone. The chain carries TRBV2 and TRBJ1-6; D ambiguous. Per the germline V gene, CDR1 is SNHLY and CDR2 is FYNNEI. The CDR3 is 14 amino acids. The germline V and J ends were trimmed by 4 bases and 10 bases, with 14 bases remaining between them. The CDR3 bases are TGTGCCAGCAGTGCCCCTTATCGGGAATCACCCCTCCACTTT. This sequence encodes CASSAPYRESPLHF.

V gene TRBV5-1 combines with J gene TRBJ2-4; D call uncertain. The V end lost 4 bases, the J end lost 1 base, and 9 bases lay between the germline ends. The germline V gene encodes CDR1 SGHRS and CDR2 YFSETQ. The CDR3 totals 14 residues. This chain's CDR3 is CASSLTLAKNIQYF. DNA for the CDR3: TGCGCCAGCAGCCTGACACTTGCCAAAAACATTCAGTACTTC.

This clone was seen more than once but under ten times. The V and J genes are TRBV9 and TRBJ1-1; the D gene is possibly TRBD1 (6 bases). The CDR3 is 14 amino acids. The germline V and J ends were trimmed by 0 bases and 5 bases, with 11 bases remaining between them. The germline V gene has CDR1 SGDLS and CDR2 YYNGEE. DNA for the CDR3: TGTGCCAGCAGCGTAGCGGGGGCGAGGACTGAAGCTTTCTTT. Translated: CASSVAGARTEAFF.

The chain has TRBV7-9 and TRBJ2-5; possible D gene TRBD1, 6 bases. The germline CDR1 and CDR2 sequences are SEHNR and FQNEAQ (reference sequence). V was clipped by 3 bases and J by 3 bases, with 8 bases between them. The CDR3 totals 13 residues. The CDR3 sequence: CASSFRTEETQYF. The DNA for the CDR3 is TGTGCCAGCAGCTTCAGGACAGAAGAGACCCAGTACTTC.

The V and J genes are TRBV9 and TRBJ1-6; no clear D gene. V shed 1 base and J shed 7 bases, with 9 bases lying between them. Germline V CDR1 and CDR2: SGDLS, YYNGEE. The CDR3 length is 14 residues. This chain's CDR3 is CASSVQDWNSPLHF. In DNA form, the CDR3 reads TGTGCCAGCAGCGTACAGGACTGGAATTCACCCCTCCACTTT.

This clone came up a few times. This chain joins TRBV7-6 and TRBJ2-7; TRBD2 aligns across 11 bases. V was clipped by 6 bases and J by 0 bases; unmatched bases: 4. Germline V lookup: CDR1 SGHVS, CDR2 FNYEAQ. The CDR3 runs to 15 residues. This chain's CDR3 is CASRQGTSGSYEQYF. CDR3 nucleotides: TGTGCCAGCAGACAAGGGACTAGCGGCTCCTACGAGCAGTACTTC. Based on the CDR3 plus reference TRBV7-6 and TRBJ2-7, the full variable domain is GAGVSQSPRYKVTKRGQDVALRCDPISGHVSLYWYRQALGQGPEFLTYFNYEAQQDKSGLPNDRFSAERPEGSISTLTIQRTEQRDSAMYRCASRQGTSGSYEQYFGPGTRLTVT.

This chain joins TRBV18 and TRBJ2-7, with TRBD2 matching 8 bases. The junction had 10 bases not matched to a gene; V was cut back by 6 bases and J by 6 bases. CDR1 KGHSH and CDR2 LQKENI come from the germline V gene. The CDR3 covers 14 residues. CDR3 nucleotide sequence: TGTGCCAGCTCCACGGGACTAGAAGGTTCCGAGCAGTACTTC. It yields the protein CASSTGLEGSEQYF.

This clone has more than one count but fewer than ten. The chain employs TRBV6-1 and TRBJ2-5; no clear D. Deletions cut 4 bases from V and 3 bases from J, with 9 bases between. The CDR3 contains 13 residues. Germline V CDR1 and CDR2: MNHNS, SASEGT. CDR3 in amino acids: CASSGGSKETQYF. The CDR3 region has the DNA TGTGCCAGCAGTGGCGGCAGTAAAGAGACCCAGTACTTC.

The V call is TRBV5-6, the J call TRBJ2-1; D may be TRBD1 or TRBD2 (5 bases each). Trimming pared 5 bases from V and 2 bases from J, leaving 8 bases between. The CDR3 spans 13 residues. CDR1 is SGHDT, CDR2 YYEEEE, per germline. CDR3 nucleotide sequence: TGTGCCAGCAGACGGGGACCCTACAATGAGCAGTTCTTC. Its translation: CASRRGPYNEQFF. Full variable domain (outside the CDR3, taken from reference TRBV5-6 and TRBJ2-1): DAGVTQSPTHLIKTRGQQVTLRCSPKSGHDTVSWYQQALGQGPQFIFQYYEEEERQRGNFPDRFSGHQFPNYSSELNVNALLLGDSALYLCASRRGPYNEQFFGPGTRLTVL.

In this sample, this clone turned up once. The chain is built from TRBV29-1 and TRBJ2-7, with TRBD1 as a possible D gene (6 bases). The CDR3 contains 12 residues. CDR1 and CDR2 (germline): SQVTM, ANQGSEA. Trimming cost V 6 bases and J 5 bases, with 14 bases left between them. The CDR3: CSVGFQGHEQYF. For the CDR3, the DNA is TGCAGCGTGGGGTTTCAGGGGCACGAGCAGTACTTC.